What follows describes a single T cell receptor beta chain. How the authors handled the data: Quantification of nucleated cells was approximated via reference gene primer amplification. Repertoires were generated with immunoSEQ multiplex PCR, while TCRdb's copy carries only in-frame clones and drops some. V and J calls plus clone size are reproduced from that table; the DNA served to infer D and trimming. The repertoire includes some 250,000 clones, 88% of them detected once, and 0.8% sits in the top ten. The data were obtained in a study of blood T cell repertoires in COVID-19. About the study: Samples representing acute and convalescent COVID-19 were sourced from the United States, Italy and Spain.

The V end lost 6 bases, the J end lost 0 bases, and 9 bases lay between the germline ends. This CDR3 region has 14 residues. CDR1 and CDR2 (germline): LNHDA, SQIVND (reference sequence). The sequence was obtained from a woman aged 30 to 39 with acute or convalescent COVID-19. The specimen sequenced was peripheral blood. The genes are TRBV19 and TRBJ2-4; D is possibly TRBD1 (5 bases). This CDR3 reads CASSQTVAKNIQYF. In DNA form, the CDR3 reads TGTGCCAGTAGCCAGACAGTAGCCAAAAACATTCAGTACTTC.